This passage covers 10 T cell receptor beta chains from one sample sequenced in a study of CD4 T cells in relation to SARS-CoV-2 and coronaviruses. CD4+ T cells from unexposed donors were obtained before the COVID-19 pandemic (2011-2018). Using immunoSEQ multiplex PCR, the repertoire was profiled, and TCRdb retains in-frame clones only, with some absent. The data contain 55,000 to 75,000 clones, 85% to 90% of them singletons. Sequencing was done on a sample of memory CD4+ T cells from PBMCs. These receptors were collected from a human donor in good health.

V usage is TRBV2 and J usage is TRBJ2-1; 8 bases are a match to TRBD2. V was pared by 7 bases and J by 0 bases, with 8 bases of the junction left unmatched. The CDR3 is 16 amino acids. The germline gives CDR1 SNHLY, CDR2 FYNNEI. CDR3 protein: CASIGSGGISYNEQFF. The DNA for the CDR3 is TGTGCCAGCATAGGGAGCGGGGGAATCTCCTACAATGAGCAGTTCTTC.

The V call is TRBV5-1, the J call TRBJ2-2, with 9 positions matching TRBD2. CDR1 and CDR2 (germline): SGHRS, YFSETQ. V was pared by 0 bases and J by 7 bases, with 7 bases of the junction left unmatched. The CDR3 totals 16 residues. DNA of the CDR3: TGCGCCAGCAGCTTGGGATGGACTAGCGTTCACGGGGAGCTGTTTTTT. It specifies CASSLGWTSVHGELFF.

V usage is TRBV7-3 and J usage is TRBJ1-1, with 9 positions matching TRBD1. The J segment lost 4 bases and the V segment lost 4 bases, leaving 4 bases of the junction unmatched. CDR1 and CDR2 from the germline V gene are SGHTA and FQGTGA. This CDR3 region has 14 residues. The DNA for the CDR3 is TGTGCCAGCAGCTCTGGACAGGGGACCACTGAAGCTTTCTTT. Protein sequence: CASSSGQGTTEAFF.

V is TRBV28 and J is TRBJ1-3, with no clear D. Looked up from germline, CDR1 is MDHEN and CDR2 is SYDVKM. V was shortened by 7 bases and J by 2 bases, with 9 bases between the two germline ends. This CDR3 is built from 13 residues. This CDR3 reads CASTPTAGNTIYF. The CDR3 DNA is TGTGCCAGCACCCCGACGGCTGGAAACACCATATATTTT.

The chain is built from TRBV28 and TRBJ1-2; no clear D. There are 13 residues in the CDR3. The V end lost 2 bases, the J end lost 4 bases, and 8 bases lay between the germline ends. Germline lookup yields CDR1 MDHEN and CDR2 SYDVKM. The CDR3 nucleotides are TGTGCCAGCAGTTTAAGGGCGTTCTATGGCTACACCTTC. Translated, it gives CASSLRAFYGYTF.

The chain joins TRBV20-1 to TRBJ1-5; weak D call: TRBD1 (6 bases). This CDR3 is 15 amino acids long. Trimming removed 6 bases at V and 3 bases at J, with 18 bases between. The germline V gene has CDR1 DFQATT and CDR2 SNEGSKA (reference sequence). The CDR3 here is CSASLFQGNNQPQHF. The CDR3 DNA reads TGCAGTGCCAGTCTCTTTCAGGGGAACAATCAGCCCCAGCATTTT.

The rearrangement links TRBV5-1 to TRBJ1-1; tentatively, D is TRBD1 (6 bases). V gave up 5 bases and J gave up 7 bases, with 18 bases separating them. CDR3 size: 14 residues. Per the germline V gene, CDR1 is SGHRS and CDR2 is YFSETQ. The CDR3 DNA sequence: TGCGCCAGCAGACGCACAGGGTCCCTTGGTGAAGCTTTCTTT. Translating gives CASRRTGSLGEAFF.

The chain is built from TRBV5-6 and TRBJ2-2; D may match TRBD1 or TRBD2 (5 bases each). The CDR3 has 15 residues. Trimming removed 4 bases at V and 5 bases at J, with 15 bases between. Looked up from germline, CDR1 is SGHDT and CDR2 is YYEEEE. The CDR3 sequence is CASSRGQGRTGELFF. CDR3 bases: TGTGCCAGCAGCCGGGGCCAGGGTAGAACCGGGGAGCTGTTTTTT.

The V call is TRBV28, the J call TRBJ2-1; the D gene is possibly TRBD2 (5 bases). The CDR3 consists of 12 residues. V lost 6 bases, J lost 7 bases, and 10 bases lay in between. CDR1 is MDHEN, CDR2 SYDVKM, per germline. The CDR3 loop is CASSKRQNEQFF. The CDR3 nucleotides read TGTGCCAGCAGCAAGCGGCAAAATGAGCAGTTCTTC. The full variable domain, its missing parts supplied by reference TRBV28 and TRBJ2-1, is DVKVTQSSRYLVKRTGEKVFLECVQDMDHENMFWYRQDPGLGLRLIYFSYDVKMKEKGDIPEGYSVSREKKERFSLILESASTNQTSMYLCASSKRQNEQFFGPGTRLTVL.

This chain connects TRBV19 to TRBJ1-6, with D perhaps TRBD1 (6 bases). Between the trimmed V and J ends, which lost 4 bases and 6 bases, there was a span of 10 bases. Germline V CDR1 and CDR2: LNHDA, SQIVND (reference sequence). The CDR3 runs to 14 residues. The CDR3 is CASSRGQPNSPLHF. The CDR3 DNA sequence: TGTGCCAGTAGTAGAGGACAGCCTAATTCACCCCTCCACTTT.